These T cell receptor beta chains were read from a single sample in a study of beta chain features in type 1 diabetes. This table comes from immunoSEQ multiplex PCR, and its TCRdb copy is limited to in-frame clones, with some not included. Found here are 40,000 to 55,000 clones, around 45% of them singletons; the top ten hold less than 0.15%. The source material was stem cell memory CD4+ T cells from blood. Receptor source: a man aged 30-40 years with type 1 diabetes. CDR3s include the opening cysteine and the closing phenylalanine or tryptophan. A D gene is named only where the DNA matches it firmly. Part of the rows lack a size; the others show once, few, many or a class for expanded clones.

J gene: TRBJ2-7; V gene: TRBV21-1; clone size: few; D gene: .; CDR3 DNA: TGTGCCAGCAGCAAGAGGTACGAGCAGTACTTC; CDR3 protein: CASSKRYEQYF
J gene: TRBJ2-1; V gene: TRBV5-1; clone size: .; D gene: .; CDR3 DNA: TGCGCCAGCAGCTCCAGGCTCCGAGATTCCAATGAGCAGTTCTTC; CDR3 protein: CASSSRLRDSNEQFF
J gene: TRBJ1-2; V gene: TRBV13; clone size: few; D gene: .; CDR3 DNA: TGTGCCAGCAGCCCGTCGGGGGGCCGAGCCCATGGCTACACCTTC; CDR3 protein: CASSPSGGRAHGYTF
J gene: TRBJ2-3; V gene: TRBV6-6; clone size: .; D gene: TRBD2; CDR3 DNA: TGTGCCAGCAGTTCTGCCCGACTAGCGGGAGGGGATACGCAGTATTTT; CDR3 protein: CASSSARLAGGDTQYF
J gene: TRBJ2-1; V gene: TRBV19; clone size: .; D gene: TRBD2; CDR3 DNA: TGTGCCAGTAGATTCCGGGACTATACCTACAATGAGCAGTTCTTC; CDR3 protein: CASRFRDYTYNEQFF
J gene: TRBJ2-1; V gene: TRBV7-3; clone size: .; D gene: .; CDR3 DNA: TGTGCCAGCAACTCCGGAGGCGATGAGCAGTTCTTC; CDR3 protein: CASNSGGDEQFF
J gene: TRBJ2-5; V gene: TRBV29-1; clone size: few; D gene: .; CDR3 DNA: TGCAGCGTTGAGGGGACAAACCAAGAGACCCAGTACTTC; CDR3 protein: CSVEGTNQETQYF
J gene: TRBJ1-2; V gene: TRBV27; clone size: .; D gene: .; CDR3 DNA: TGTGCCAGCAGTTTAGGCCCGGGAGGGGATGGCTACACCTTC; CDR3 protein: CASSLGPGGDGYTF
J gene: TRBJ1-2; V gene: TRBV5-1; clone size: .; D gene: .; CDR3 DNA: TGCGCCAGCAGCTCCTCCGGAGTGTCAGAGATCTATGGCTACACCTTC; CDR3 protein: CASSSSGVSEIYGYTF
J gene: TRBJ2-7; V gene: TRBV7-6; clone size: .; D gene: TRBD1; CDR3 DNA: TGTGCCAGCAGCTTAGGGGCCAGGGGGCTCACCTACGAGCAGTACTTC; CDR3 protein: CASSLGARGLTYEQYF
J gene: TRBJ2-7; V gene: TRBV7-2; clone size: few; D gene: .; CDR3 DNA: TGTGCCAGCAGCTTGAGCGGAGGTCTCTACGAGCAGTACTTC; CDR3 protein: CASSLSGGLYEQYF
J gene: TRBJ2-1; V gene: TRBV19; clone size: .; D gene: TRBD1; CDR3 DNA: TGTGCCAGTAGCGTCGGCAGGGGGCTTCGCAATGAGCAGTTCTTC; CDR3 protein: CASSVGRGLRNEQFF
J gene: TRBJ2-7; V gene: TRBV5-6; clone size: .; D gene: TRBD1; CDR3 DNA: TGTGCCAGCAGCTTGGAGAGGGACAGGGAACACGAGCAGTACTTC; CDR3 protein: CASSLERDREHEQYF
J gene: TRBJ2-5; V gene: TRBV27; clone size: few; D gene: .; CDR3 DNA: TGTGCCACCTCTAAGGACAGCAGAAAAGAGACCCAGTACTTC; CDR3 protein: CATSKDSRKETQYF
J gene: TRBJ2-7; V gene: TRBV7-6; clone size: .; D gene: TRBD2; CDR3 DNA: TGTGCCAGCAGCGCCTCTAGCGGATCACCCTACGAGCAGTACTTC; CDR3 protein: CASSASSGSPYEQYF
J gene: TRBJ1-1; V gene: TRBV5-1; clone size: few; D gene: TRBD1; CDR3 DNA: TGCGCCAGCAGCGGGACAGGGGGGAACACTGAAGCTTTCTTT; CDR3 protein: CASSGTGGNTEAFF
J gene: TRBJ1-4; V gene: TRBV7-9; clone size: few; D gene: .; CDR3 DNA: TGTGCCAGCAGCCCACAGGTGCTGAAACTGTTTTTT; CDR3 protein: CASSPQVLKLFF
J gene: TRBJ1-2; V gene: TRBV18; clone size: .; D gene: TRBD1; CDR3 DNA: TGTGCCAGCTCACCGGGACAGGGGGTTGATGGCTACACCTTC; CDR3 protein: CASSPGQGVDGYTF